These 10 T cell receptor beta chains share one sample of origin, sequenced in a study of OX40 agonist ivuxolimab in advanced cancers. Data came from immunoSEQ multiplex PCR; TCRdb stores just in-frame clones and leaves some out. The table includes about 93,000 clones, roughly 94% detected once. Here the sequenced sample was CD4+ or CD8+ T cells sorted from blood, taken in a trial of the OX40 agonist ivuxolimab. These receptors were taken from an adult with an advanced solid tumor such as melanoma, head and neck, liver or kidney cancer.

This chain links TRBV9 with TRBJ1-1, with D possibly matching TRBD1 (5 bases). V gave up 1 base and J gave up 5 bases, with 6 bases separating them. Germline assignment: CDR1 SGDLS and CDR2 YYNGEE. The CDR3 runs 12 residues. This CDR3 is CASSVSGTEAFF. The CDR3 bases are TGTGCCAGCAGCGTATCAGGGACTGAAGCTTTCTTT. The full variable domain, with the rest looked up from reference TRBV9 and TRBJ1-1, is DSGVTQTPKHLITATGQRVTLRCSPRSGDLSVYWYQQSLDQGLQFLIQYYNGEERAKGNILERFSAQQFPDLHSELNLSSLELGDSALYFCASSVSGTEAFFGQGTRLTVV.

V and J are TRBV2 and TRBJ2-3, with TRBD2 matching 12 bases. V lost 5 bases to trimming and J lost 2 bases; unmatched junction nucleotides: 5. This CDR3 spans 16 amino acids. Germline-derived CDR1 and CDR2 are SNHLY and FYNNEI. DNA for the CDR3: TGTGCCAGCAGTCCAGGACTAGCGGGACCCACAGATACGCAGTATTTT. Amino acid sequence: CASSPGLAGPTDTQYF.

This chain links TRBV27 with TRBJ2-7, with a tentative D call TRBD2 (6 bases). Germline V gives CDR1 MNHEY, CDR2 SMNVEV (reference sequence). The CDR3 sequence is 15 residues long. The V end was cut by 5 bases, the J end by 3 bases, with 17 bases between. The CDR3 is CASSLAGTGRYEQYF. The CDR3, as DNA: TGTGCCAGCAGTCTAGCCGGGACTGGACGCTACGAGCAGTACTTC.

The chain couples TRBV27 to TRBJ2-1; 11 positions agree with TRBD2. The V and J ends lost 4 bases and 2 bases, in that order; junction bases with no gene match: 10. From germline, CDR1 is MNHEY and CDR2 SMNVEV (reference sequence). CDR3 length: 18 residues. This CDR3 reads CASSSLAGESGAYNEQFF. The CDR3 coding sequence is TGTGCCAGCAGTTCACTAGCGGGGGAATCAGGCGCCTACAATGAGCAGTTCTTC.

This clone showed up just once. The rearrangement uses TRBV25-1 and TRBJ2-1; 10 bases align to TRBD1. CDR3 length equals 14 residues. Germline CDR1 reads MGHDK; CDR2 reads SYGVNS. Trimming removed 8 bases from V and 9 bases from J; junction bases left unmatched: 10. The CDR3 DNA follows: TGTGCCAGCCACCCGGGACAGGGGCTTGGTGAGCAGTTCTTC. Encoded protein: CASHPGQGLGEQFF.

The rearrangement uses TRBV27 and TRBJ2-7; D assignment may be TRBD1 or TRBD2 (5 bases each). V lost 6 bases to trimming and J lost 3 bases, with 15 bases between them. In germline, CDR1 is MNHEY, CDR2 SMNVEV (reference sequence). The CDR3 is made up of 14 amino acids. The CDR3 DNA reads TGTGCCAGCAGACCGGGGCCGGGGAGCTACGAGCAGTACTTC. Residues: CASRPGPGSYEQYF.

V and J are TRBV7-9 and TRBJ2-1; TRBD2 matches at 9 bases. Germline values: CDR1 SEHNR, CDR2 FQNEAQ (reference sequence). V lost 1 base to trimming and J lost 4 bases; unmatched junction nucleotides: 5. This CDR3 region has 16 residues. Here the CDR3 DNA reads TGTGCCAGCAGCTTAGTTCTAGCGGGAAGTTACAATGAGCAGTTCTTC. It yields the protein CASSLVLAGSYNEQFF. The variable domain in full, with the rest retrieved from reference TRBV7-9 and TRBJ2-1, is DTGVSQNPRHKITKRGQNVTFRCDPISEHNRLYWYRQTLGQGPEFLTYFQNEAQLEKSRLLSDRFSAERPKGSFSTLEIQRTEQGDSAMYLCASSLVLAGSYNEQFFGPGTRLTVL.

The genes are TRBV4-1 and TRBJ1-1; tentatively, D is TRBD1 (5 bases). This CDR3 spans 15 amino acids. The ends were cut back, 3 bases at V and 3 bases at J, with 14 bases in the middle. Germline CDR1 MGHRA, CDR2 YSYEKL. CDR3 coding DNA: TGCGCCAGCAGCCATGGGGCGGAAGGGCACACTGAAGCTTTCTTT. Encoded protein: CASSHGAEGHTEAFF.

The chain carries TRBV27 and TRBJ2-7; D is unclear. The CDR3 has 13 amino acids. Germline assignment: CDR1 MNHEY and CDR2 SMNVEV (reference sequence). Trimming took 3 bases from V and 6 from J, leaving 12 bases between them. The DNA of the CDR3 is TGTGCCAGCAGTTTCCTCGCGCAGGCCGAGCAGTACTTC. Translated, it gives CASSFLAQAEQYF.

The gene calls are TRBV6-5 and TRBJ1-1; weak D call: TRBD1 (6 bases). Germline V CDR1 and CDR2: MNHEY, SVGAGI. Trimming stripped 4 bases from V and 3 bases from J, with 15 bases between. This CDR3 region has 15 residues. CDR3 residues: CASSLLGAPHTEAFF. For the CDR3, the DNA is TGTGCCAGCAGTTTATTGGGGGCCCCACACACTGAAGCTTTCTTT.